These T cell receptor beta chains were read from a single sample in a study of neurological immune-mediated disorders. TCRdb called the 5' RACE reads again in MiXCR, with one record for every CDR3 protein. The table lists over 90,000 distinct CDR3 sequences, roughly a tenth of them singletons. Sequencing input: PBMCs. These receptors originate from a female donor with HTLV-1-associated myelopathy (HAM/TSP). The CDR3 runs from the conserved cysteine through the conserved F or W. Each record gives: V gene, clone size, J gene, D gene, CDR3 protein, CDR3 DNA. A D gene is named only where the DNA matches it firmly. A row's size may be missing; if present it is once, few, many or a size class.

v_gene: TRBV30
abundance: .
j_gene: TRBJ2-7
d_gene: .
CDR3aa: CAWSGTGFYEQYF
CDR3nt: TGTGCCTGGAGTGGGACTGGTTTTTACGAGCAGTACTTC

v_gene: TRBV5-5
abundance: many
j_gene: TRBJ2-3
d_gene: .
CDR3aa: CASSLDLLTDTQYF
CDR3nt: TGTGCCAGCAGCTTGGACCTACTCACAGATACGCAGTATTTT

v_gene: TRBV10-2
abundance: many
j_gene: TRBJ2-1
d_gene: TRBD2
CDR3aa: CASTGGAYNEQFF
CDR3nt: TGCGCCAGCACCGGGGGGGCCTACAATGAGCAGTTCTTC

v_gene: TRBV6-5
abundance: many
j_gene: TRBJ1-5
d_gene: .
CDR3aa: CASRQGWNQPQHF
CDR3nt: TGTGCCAGCAGGCAGGGGTGGAATCAGCCCCAGCATTTT

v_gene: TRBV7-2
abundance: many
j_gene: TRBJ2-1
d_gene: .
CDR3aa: CASSPQTGYNEQFF
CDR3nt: TGTGCCAGCAGCCCCCAGACGGGTTACAATGAGCAGTTCTTC

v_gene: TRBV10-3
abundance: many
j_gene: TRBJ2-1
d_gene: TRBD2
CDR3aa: CAISVSGGNNEQFF
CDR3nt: TGTGCCATTAGTGTTAGCGGGGGGAACAATGAGCAGTTCTTC

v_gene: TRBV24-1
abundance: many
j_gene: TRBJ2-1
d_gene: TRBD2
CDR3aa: CATSDSGGAQFF
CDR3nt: TGTGCCACCAGTGATTCGGGGGGGGCCCAGTTCTTC

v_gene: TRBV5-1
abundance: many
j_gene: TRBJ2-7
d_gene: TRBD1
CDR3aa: CASSLGTTGPYEQYF
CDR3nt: TGCGCCAGCAGCTTGGGGACGACAGGGCCCTACGAGCAGTACTTC

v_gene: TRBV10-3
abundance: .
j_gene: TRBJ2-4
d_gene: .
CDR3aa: CAISEKLENIQYF
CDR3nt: TGTGCCATCAGTGAGAAGTTAGAAAACATTCAGTACTTC

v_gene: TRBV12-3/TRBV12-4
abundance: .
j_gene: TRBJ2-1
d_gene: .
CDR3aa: CASSPGAGRSYNEQFF
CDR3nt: TGTGCCAGCAGTCCTGGGGCCGGCCGCTCCTACAATGAGCAGTTCTTC

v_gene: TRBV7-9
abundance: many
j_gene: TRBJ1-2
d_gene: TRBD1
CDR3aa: CASSSLGTEGYGYTF
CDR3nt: TGTGCCAGCAGCTCCTTGGGGACAGAGGGCTATGGCTACACCTTC

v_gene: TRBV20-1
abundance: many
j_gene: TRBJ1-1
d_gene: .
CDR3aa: CSAKGRILNTEAFF
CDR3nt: TGCAGTGCCAAAGGTCGGATTTTGAACACTGAAGCTTTCTTT

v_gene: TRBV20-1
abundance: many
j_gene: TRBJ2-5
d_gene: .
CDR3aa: CSAKNRNGGQETQYF
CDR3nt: TGCAGTGCCAAAAATAGAAATGGTGGACAAGAGACCCAGTACTTC

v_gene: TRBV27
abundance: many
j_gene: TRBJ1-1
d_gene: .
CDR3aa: CASRTAYTEAFF
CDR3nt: TGTGCCAGCAGGACAGCGTACACTGAAGCTTTCTTT

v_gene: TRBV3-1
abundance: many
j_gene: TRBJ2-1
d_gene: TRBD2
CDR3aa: CASSQGSFRGLADNEQFF
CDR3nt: TGTGCCAGCAGCCAAGGGTCGTTTAGGGGACTAGCAGACAATGAGCAGTTCTTC

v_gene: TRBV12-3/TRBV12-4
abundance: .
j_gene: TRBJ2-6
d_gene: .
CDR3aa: CASSLNAGGLGLSISGANVLTF
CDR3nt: TGTGCCAGCAGCCTCAATGCAGGGGGGCTTGGTCTCTCTATCTCTGGGGCCAACGTCCTGACTTTC

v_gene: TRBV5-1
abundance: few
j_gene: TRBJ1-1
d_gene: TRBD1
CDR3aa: CASSLTTGAHTEAFF
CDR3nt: TGCGCCAGCAGCCTAACGACAGGGGCTCACACTGAAGCTTTCTTT

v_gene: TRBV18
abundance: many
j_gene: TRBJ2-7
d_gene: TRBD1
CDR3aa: CASSGDRTTNEQYF
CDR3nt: TGTGCCAGCTCTGGGGACAGGACCACCAACGAGCAGTACTTC

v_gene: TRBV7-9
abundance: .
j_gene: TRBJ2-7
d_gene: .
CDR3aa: CVSSSITNEQYF
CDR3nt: TGTGTCAGCAGCTCAATCACCAACGAGCAGTACTTC

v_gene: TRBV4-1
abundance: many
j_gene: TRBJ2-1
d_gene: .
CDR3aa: CASSEAQSYNEQFF
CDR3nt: TGCGCCAGCAGCGAAGCTCAGTCCTACAATGAGCAGTTCTTC

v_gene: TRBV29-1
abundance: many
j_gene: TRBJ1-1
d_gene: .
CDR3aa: CSVEQGRTEAFF
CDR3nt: TGCAGCGTTGAACAGGGGAGGACTGAAGCTTTCTTT

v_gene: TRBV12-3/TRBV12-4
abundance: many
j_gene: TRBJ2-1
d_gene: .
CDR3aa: CASSFEVNEQFF
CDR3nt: TGTGCCAGCAGTTTTGAGGTGAATGAGCAGTTCTTC

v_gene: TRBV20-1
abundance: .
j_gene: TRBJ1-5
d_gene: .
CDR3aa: CSARKTSNQPQHF
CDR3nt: TGCAGTGCTAGAAAGACCAGCAATCAGCCCCAGCATTTT

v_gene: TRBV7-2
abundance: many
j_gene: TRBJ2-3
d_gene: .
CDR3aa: CASSTQSGLGTDTQYF
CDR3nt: TGTGCCAGCAGCACCCAGTCGGGCCTAGGCACAGATACGCAGTATTTT

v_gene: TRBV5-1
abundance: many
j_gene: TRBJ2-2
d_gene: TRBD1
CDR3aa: CASSSQGKDTGELFF
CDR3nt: TGCGCCAGCAGCTCACAGGGGAAAGACACCGGGGAGCTGTTTTTT

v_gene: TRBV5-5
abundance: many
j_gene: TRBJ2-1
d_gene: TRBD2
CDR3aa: CASSVTSGGVNEQFF
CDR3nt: TGTGCCAGCAGCGTCACTAGCGGGGGGGTCAATGAGCAGTTCTTC

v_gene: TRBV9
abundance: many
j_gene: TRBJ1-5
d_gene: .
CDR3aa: CASSVEVDQPQHF
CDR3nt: TGTGCCAGCAGCGTAGAGGTGGATCAGCCCCAGCATTTT

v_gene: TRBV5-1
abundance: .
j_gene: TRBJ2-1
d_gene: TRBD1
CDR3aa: CASSDDRGVNNEQFF
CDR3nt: TGCGCCAGCAGCGACGACAGGGGGGTAAACAATGAGCAGTTCTTC

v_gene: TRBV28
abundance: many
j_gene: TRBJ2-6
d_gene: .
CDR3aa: CASSSRVGANVLTF
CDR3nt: TGTGCCAGCAGTTCTAGGGTTGGGGCCAACGTCCTGACTTTC

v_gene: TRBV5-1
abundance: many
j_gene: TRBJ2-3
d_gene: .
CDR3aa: CASSRQTVNTDTQYF
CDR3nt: TGCGCCAGCAGCCGGCAGACTGTTAACACAGATACGCAGTATTTT

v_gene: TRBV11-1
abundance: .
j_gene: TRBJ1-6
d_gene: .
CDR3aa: CASSPLLVGDSPLHF
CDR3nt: TGTGCCAGCAGCCCACTCCTCGTCGGGGATTCACCCCTCCACTTT

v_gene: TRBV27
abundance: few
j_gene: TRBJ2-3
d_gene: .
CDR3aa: CASSASSSTDTQYF
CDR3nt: TGTGCCAGCAGTGCCTCTTCTAGCACAGATACGCAGTATTTT

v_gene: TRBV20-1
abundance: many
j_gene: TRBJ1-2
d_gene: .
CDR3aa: CSARGGSGGYTF
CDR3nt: TGCAGTGCTAGAGGCGGTTCTGGCGGCTACACCTTC

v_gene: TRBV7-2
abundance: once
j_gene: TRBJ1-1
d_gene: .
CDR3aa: CASSLIPANLNTEAFF
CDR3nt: TGTGCCAGCAGCCTCATACCAGCCAATCTGAACACTGAAGCTTTCTTT

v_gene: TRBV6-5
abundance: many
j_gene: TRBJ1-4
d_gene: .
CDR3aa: CASSYSSWGDYEKLFF
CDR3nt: TGTGCCAGCAGTTACTCATCTTGGGGGGACTATGAAAAACTGTTTTTT

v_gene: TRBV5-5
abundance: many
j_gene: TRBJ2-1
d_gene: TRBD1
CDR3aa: CASSPTTGNLYNEQFF
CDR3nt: TGTGCCAGCAGCCCCACGACAGGGAACCTTTACAATGAGCAGTTCTTC

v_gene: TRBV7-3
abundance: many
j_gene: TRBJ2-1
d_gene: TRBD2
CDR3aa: CASSSLAGGHEQFF
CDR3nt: TGTGCCAGCAGCTCCTTAGCGGGGGGCCATGAGCAGTTCTTC

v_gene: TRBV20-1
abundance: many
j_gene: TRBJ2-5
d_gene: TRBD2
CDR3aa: CSATGLAGNQETQYF
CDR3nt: TGCAGTGCCACCGGACTAGCGGGGAACCAAGAGACCCAGTACTTC

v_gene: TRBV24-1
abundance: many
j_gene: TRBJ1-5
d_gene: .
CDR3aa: CATSDPDSRQPQHF
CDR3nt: TGTGCCACCAGTGATCCCGACAGCCGCCAGCCCCAGCATTTT

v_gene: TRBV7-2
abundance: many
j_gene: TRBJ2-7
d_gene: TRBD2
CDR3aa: CASSFWTSSYEQYF
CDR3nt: TGTGCCAGCAGCTTCTGGACTAGCAGTTACGAGCAGTACTTC

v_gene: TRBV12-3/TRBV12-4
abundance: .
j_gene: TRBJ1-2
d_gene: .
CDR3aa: CASSLNDINYGYTF
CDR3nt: TGTGCCAGCAGTTTAAATGACATCAACTATGGCTACACCTTC

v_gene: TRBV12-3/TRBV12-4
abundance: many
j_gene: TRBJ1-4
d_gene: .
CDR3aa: CAGSFEAENEKLFF
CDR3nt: TGTGCCGGATCCTTTGAGGCGGAGAATGAAAAACTGTTTTTT

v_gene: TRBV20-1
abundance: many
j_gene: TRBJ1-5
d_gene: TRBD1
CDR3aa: CSAKQGAREQPQHF
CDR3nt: TGCAGTGCCAAACAGGGGGCGCGTGAACAGCCCCAGCATTTT

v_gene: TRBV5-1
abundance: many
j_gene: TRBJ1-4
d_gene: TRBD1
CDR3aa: CASSLEGTGAKGVKLFF
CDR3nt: TGCGCCAGCAGCTTGGAAGGGACAGGGGCCAAGGGGGTAAAACTGTTTTTT

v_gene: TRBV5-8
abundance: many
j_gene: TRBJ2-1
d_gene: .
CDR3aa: CASSKDRLFGQFF
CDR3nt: TGTGCCAGCAGCAAAGACAGGCTTTTTGGGCAGTTCTTC

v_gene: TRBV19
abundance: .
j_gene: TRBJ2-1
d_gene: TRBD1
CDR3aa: CASSIQGQGIKNEQFF
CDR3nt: TGTGCCAGTAGTATTCAAGGACAGGGGATTAAGAATGAGCAGTTCTTC

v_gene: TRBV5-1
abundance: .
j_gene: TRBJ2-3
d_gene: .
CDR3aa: CASSSGGVLTDTQYF
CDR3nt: TGCGCCAGCAGCTCAGGGGGGGTCCTCACAGATACGCAGTATTTT

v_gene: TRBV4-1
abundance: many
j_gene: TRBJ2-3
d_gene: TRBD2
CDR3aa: CASSQDAGLAGIGPDTQYF
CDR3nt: TGCGCCAGCAGCCAAGATGCAGGACTAGCGGGGATTGGTCCAGATACGCAGTATTTT

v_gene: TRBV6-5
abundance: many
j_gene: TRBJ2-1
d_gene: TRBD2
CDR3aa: CASSFGGSSYNEQFF
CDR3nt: TGTGCCAGCAGTTTCGGGGGGAGCTCCTACAATGAGCAGTTCTTC

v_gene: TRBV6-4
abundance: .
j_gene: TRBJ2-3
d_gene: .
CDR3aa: CASSVGGGTNTQYF
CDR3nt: TGTGCCAGCAGTGTGGGGGGAGGTACAAATACGCAGTATTTT

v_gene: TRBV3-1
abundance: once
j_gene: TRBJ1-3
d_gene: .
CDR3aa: CASRIVKGNTIYF
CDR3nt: TGTGCCAGCCGCATCGTAAAGGGAAACACCATATATTTT

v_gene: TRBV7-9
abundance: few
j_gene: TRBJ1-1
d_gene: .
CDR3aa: CASSPRAPLRDTEAFF
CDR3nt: TGTGCCAGCAGCCCGAGGGCCCCTCTCCGCGACACTGAAGCTTTCTTT

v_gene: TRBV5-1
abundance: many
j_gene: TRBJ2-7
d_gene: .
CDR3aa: CASSLGARGEQYF
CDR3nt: TGCGCCAGCAGCTTGGGAGCTCGCGGCGAGCAGTACTTC

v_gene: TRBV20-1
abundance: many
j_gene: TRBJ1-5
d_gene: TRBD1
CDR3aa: CSAVPGQGYQPQHF
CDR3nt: TGCAGTGCTGTACCGGGACAGGGGTACCAGCCCCAGCATTTT

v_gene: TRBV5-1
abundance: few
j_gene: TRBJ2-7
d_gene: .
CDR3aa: CASSLAYPGGVAYEQYF
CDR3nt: TGCGCCAGCAGCTTGGCCTACCCAGGGGGGGTTGCGTACGAGCAGTACTTC

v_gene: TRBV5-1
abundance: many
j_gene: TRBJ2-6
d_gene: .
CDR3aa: CASSITAGANVLTF
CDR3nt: TGCGCCAGCAGCATAACAGCTGGGGCCAACGTCCTGACTTTC

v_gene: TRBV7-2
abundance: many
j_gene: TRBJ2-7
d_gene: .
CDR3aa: CASSLTTNHYEQYF
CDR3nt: TGTGCCAGCAGCTTGACGACAAATCACTACGAGCAGTACTTC

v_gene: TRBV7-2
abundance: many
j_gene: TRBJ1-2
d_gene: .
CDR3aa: CASSSVGDYGYTF
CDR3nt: TGTGCCAGCAGCTCCGTCGGAGACTATGGCTACACCTTC

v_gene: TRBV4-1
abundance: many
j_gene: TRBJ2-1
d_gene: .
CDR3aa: CASSQETTEQFF
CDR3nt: TGCGCCAGCAGCCAAGAAACGACAGAACAGTTCTTC

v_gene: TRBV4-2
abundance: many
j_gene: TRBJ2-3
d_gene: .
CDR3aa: CASSQDFYTDTQYF
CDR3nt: TGTGCCAGCAGCCAGGACTTCTACACAGATACGCAGTATTTT